Described below is a single T cell receptor beta chain sequence and its context. Its matching antigen is unknown. The test was conducted at deep level. Clones were sequenced by immunoSEQ multiplex PCR, and TCRdb holds only the in-frame ones, with some missing. The sample has millions of clones, about 95% seen once. This specimen comes from a study of shared clonotypes between healthy human individuals. Germline V gene lookup returns CDR1 SNHLY and CDR2 FYNNEI. The length of the CDR3 is 17 residues. The V and J ends lost 8 bases and 0 bases, in that order; junction bases with no gene match: 14. Study findings and constraints: The researchers took only blood, and tissue repertoires probably look different. Represented diversity (both genetic and exposure-history) was limited by the small number of donors.

Selected positively for CCR7 and CD45RO-negative, naive CD8 cells excluded terminally differentiated effector memory CD45RA+ cells. This sequence was found in a man aged 18 to 30 in good health. The sequenced material came from naive CD8+ T cells sorted from blood. The J gene is TRBJ2-3, the V gene TRBV2; TRBD1 agrees at 7 bases. Here the CDR3 reads CASGQTDRATSTDTQYF. The CDR3 bases are TGTGCCAGCGGTCAGACCGACAGGGCTACTAGCACAGATACGCAGTATTTT.